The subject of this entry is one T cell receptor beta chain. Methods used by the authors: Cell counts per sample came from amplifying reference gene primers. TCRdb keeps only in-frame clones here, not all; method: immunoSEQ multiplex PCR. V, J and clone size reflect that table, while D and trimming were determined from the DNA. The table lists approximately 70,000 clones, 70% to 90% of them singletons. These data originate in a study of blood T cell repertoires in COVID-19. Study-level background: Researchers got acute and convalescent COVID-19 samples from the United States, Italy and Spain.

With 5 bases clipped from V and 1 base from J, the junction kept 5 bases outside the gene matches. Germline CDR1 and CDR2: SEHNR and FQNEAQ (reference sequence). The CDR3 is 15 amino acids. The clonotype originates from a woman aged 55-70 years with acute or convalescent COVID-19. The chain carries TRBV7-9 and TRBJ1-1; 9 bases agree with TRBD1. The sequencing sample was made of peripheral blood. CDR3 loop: CASSSYRGRNTEAFF. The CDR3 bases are TGTGCCAGCAGCAGCTACAGGGGGCGGAACACTGAAGCTTTCTTT.